The present TCR beta chain was sequenced within a study of shared clonotypes between healthy human individuals (dated by TCRdb to between 2020 and 2021). Background on the whole study: A couple of women and a few men aged 18 to 49 years were included in the cohort. For each donor, CD4 naive and CD4 memory were each run on three plates, CD8 naive on two plates, and CD8 memory on one plate. To estimate repertoire size and how much clonotypes are shared between individuals, the study performed deep sequencing of blood TCR repertoires from a handful of healthy adults. Per donor, leukapheresis produced somewhere between about 0.8 and 9 billion PBMCs. To increase sequencing depth and limit assay-specific biases, different laboratories used diverse techniques to prepare libraries and sequence TCR repertoires. What the work shows at the level of the full study, not this receptor alone: Higher generation probabilities were observed for clonotypes shared by all four sorted-subset donors than for non-shared clonotypes. Because the study included a small number of donors, the genetic and exposure-history diversity represented was limited. Even with the large sequencing depth, rarefaction of the sorted-subset datasets indicated that sequencing was incomplete. Pairwise subsampling indicated that sequencing depth was expected to affect the degree of clonotype sharing among donors. About 5% of naive CD4, 3.5% of naive CD8, 2.3% of memory CD4, and about 0.4% of memory CD8 clonotypes were shared across several donors. Naive subsets generally had larger estimated clonotype richness than memory subsets did. Only blood was sampled, and tissue TCR repertoires likely differ from those in blood.

Comment on this clone: Which antigen it targets is not known. Per-nucleotide qualities are absent, and no much larger clonotype sits a single base away.

Healthy HIV-negative adults with no recently reported acute infections or vaccinations were included as donors. Only Caucasian adults living in Nashville, Tennessee, USA were represented among the donors. CD4+ T cells were enriched by magnetic negative selection, after which naive cells were positively selected on CD45RA and the negative fraction was taken as the memory subset. Blood was obtained by leukapheresis, after which PBMCs were separated by Ficoll-Histopaque density gradient centrifugation and cryopreserved in liquid nitrogen vapor phase. Purity and quantity of every magnetically sorted T cell population were checked by analytical flow cytometry. Each sorted fraction had its genomic DNA isolated and then quantified by UV absorbance on a Nanodrop 2000c. Using the deep immunoSEQ assay, multiplex PCR amplified TCR CDR3 regions from genomic DNA. Extracted genomic DNA from each cell subset was spread evenly across all wells of several immunoSEQ 96-well plates, with each plate serving as a replicate. For sorted subsets, around 0.2 ug genomic DNA, equal to tens of thousands of T cell genomes, was loaded into each replicate PCR. Purified libraries were quantified with a Qubit 3.0 fluorometer, sized on a Bioanalyzer 2100, and re-quantified with the KAPA Library Quantification kit. Every immunoSEQ 96-well plate was sequenced on a dedicated single-read 150-cycle Illumina NextSeq 550 flow cell. The original methods were these. Because the immunoSEQ output included only junctional sequences and no quality scores, the filtering could not be the same as the filtering used for full-length reads. To assign V/J genes and CDR3, sequences were annotated using PyIR, a Python wrapper for IgBLAST v1.9, with IMGT germline references. Reads were removed for weak V/J assignments (E-value above 1e-6), missing CDR3, stop codons, out-of-frame junctions, or ambiguous translated residues. V3J clonotypes were defined by identical inferred V gene, J gene, and CDR3 amino acid sequence. To compute the percentage overlap between repertoires, the number of shared unique clonotypes was divided by the size of the smaller repertoire. Three approaches were used to assess repertoire richness: RTK rarefaction, the Chao1 estimator, and Recon v2.1 estimates of unobserved clonotypes. Generation probabilities for all TCRbeta clonotypes obtained by the gDNA method from a few donors were computed using OLGA. The source is immuneACCESS, and TCRdb retained only in-frame sequences with V and J called. Part of the clones is not carried over; for the studies checked, unresolved V genes explain less than half of this, and the remainder is unexplained. V and J calls and clone size are given by that table; D and trimming were obtained from the DNA. The sample yields about 2.4 million clones; approximately 93% were counted once. The biggest ten clones account for around 0.4% of the sample.

This TCR came from a man aged 18 to 30 in good health. Some clones in this sample may be carry-over from other donors' samples. The sequenced sample consisted of naive CD4+ T cells from PBMCs. Explained via the paper, the cell subset or site label denotes: CD45RA+ positively selected.

CDR3 loop: CASSVQESYGYTF. Read as DNA, the sequence is TGTGCCAGCAGTGTTCAGGAGTCCTATGGCTACACCTTC. The chain joins TRBV2 to TRBJ1-2, with an unclear D gene assignment. V gives up 4 bases and J gives up 4 bases, and the segment between their germline ends measures 10 bases. From cysteine to phenylalanine, the CDR3 is 13 amino acids long. Kept here is only the CDR3 DNA, which spans 39 bases and is read in frame from base 1. Looking up the germline V gene yields CDR1 SNHLY and CDR2 FYNNEI.